The present T cell receptor (beta chain) was sequenced within a study of Graves' ophthalmopathy and Graves' hyperthyroidism. This clonotype was seen many times. Its antigen is as yet unknown. The germline V gene encodes CDR1 SGHAT and CDR2 FQNNGV. V was trimmed by 1 base and J by 2 bases, leaving 9 bases between them. The CDR3 runs 14 residues. Regarding the study as a whole: Appearing in blood as well were most expanded thyroid clonotypes above 0.001 frequency.

TCR beta CDR3 amplification used RNA transcripts. HTBI-primed RT-PCR formed the first round, and a multiplex PCR formed the second. Using its own MiXCR run on the multiplex PCR reads, TCRdb lists one record per CDR3 protein. The data show roughly 36,000 distinct CDR3 sequences, 50% seen once. The material sequenced was peripheral blood. This TCR derives from an adult woman with stable Graves' hyperthyroidism. The chain links TRBV11-2 to TRBJ2-7; D is perhaps TRBD2 (6 bases). The CDR3 sequence: CASSLGAGPYEQYF. CDR3 coding DNA: TGTGCCAGCAGCTTAGGGGCGGGACCCTACGAGCAGTACTTC.